These 22 T cell receptor beta chains were sequenced from one sample in a study of blood T cell repertoires in COVID-19 (dated by TCRdb to about 2020). Libraries were made using the immunoSEQ multiplex PCR assay. Held by TCRdb, this immuneACCESS table contains in-frame sequences only and omits some clones. Under half of the omission traces to an unresolved V gene where checked; the cause of the rest is unknown. The sample includes over 150,000 clones, with 80% to 90% observed a single time. The ten most abundant clones make up 1.5% to 2% of the sample. The sample consisted of peripheral blood. These receptors all come from a young man who had recovered from COVID-19.

This sequence joins TRBV21-1 and TRBJ2-1; the table's D call, TRBD1, was not checked against the DNA. TRBV21-1 is flagged as a pseudogene. This CDR3 is built from 13 residues. CDR3 loop: CASSARQGNEQFF. CDR3 DNA: TGTGCCAGCAGCGCCCGACAGGGAAATGAGCAGTTCTTC.

A single count supports this clone. This sequence joins TRBV7-2 and TRBJ2-5; TRBD2 matches 15 bases. The ends lost 1 base at V and 5 bases at J; junction bases unmatched: 11. CDR1 SGHTA and CDR2 FQGNSA come from the germline V gene. CDR3 length: 19 amino acids. DNA for the CDR3: TGTGCCAGCAGCTTAGAGGGACTAGCGGGAGGCCTTGTCGTGGAGACCCAGTACTTC. Amino acid sequence: CASSLEGLAGGLVVETQYF.

This clone was picked up a small number of times. The chain has TRBV20-1 and TRBJ1-2; D possibly corresponds to TRBD1 (5 bases). Germline V gene data show CDR1 as DFQATT and CDR2 as SNEGSKA (reference sequence). CDR3 length equals 11 residues. Trimming took off 6 bases at V and 7 bases at J, with 12 bases between the two ends. The CDR3 DNA reads TGCAGTGCCACCCAGGGCGGTGGCTACACCTTC. Translated, it gives CSATQGGGYTF.

The chain recombines TRBV7-9 with TRBJ1-1; maybe TRBD1 (6 bases). This CDR3 contains 15 residues. Germline V gene lookup returns CDR1 SEHNR and CDR2 FQNEAQ (reference sequence). Trimming removed 5 bases at V and 0 bases at J, with 13 bases between. In nucleotides, the CDR3 is TGTGCCAGCAGCCCGAGGACAGCAATGAACACTGAAGCTTTCTTT. Translating gives CASSPRTAMNTEAFF.

The V gene is TRBV6-5, the J gene TRBJ1-2, with D possibly matching TRBD1 (5 bases). Germline CDR1 and CDR2: MNHEY and SVGAGI. The CDR3 is 12 residues long. The V end lost 4 bases, the J end lost 4 bases, and 7 bases lay between the germline ends. For the CDR3, the DNA is TGTGCCAGCAGTTCGACAGCCTATGGCTACACCTTC. Encoded protein: CASSSTAYGYTF.

About this clone itself: Other DNA sequences in this specimen translate into the identical CDR3. The V gene is TRBV19, the J gene TRBJ2-5; D is perhaps TRBD1 (6 bases). CDR3 length: 13 amino acids. Deletions cut 3 bases from V and 2 bases from J, with 7 bases between. Germline CDR1 LNHDA, CDR2 SQIVND (reference sequence). In DNA, the CDR3 is TGTGCCAGTAGTATCAGGGGACAAGAGACCCAGTACTTC. As protein: CASSIRGQETQYF.

The CDR3 loop reads CATTKSAGSGENNEQFF. As DNA, the CDR3 is TGTGCCACCACCAAGTCGGCGGGTAGCGGGGAGAACAATGAGCAGTTCTTC. This chain joins TRBV15 and TRBJ2-1; the match to TRBD2 covers 8 bases. V shed 7 bases, J shed 5 bases, and the junction held 16 bases outside the gene matches. CDR3 length equals 17 residues. Looked up from germline, CDR1 is LNHNV and CDR2 is YYDKDF (reference sequence).

This clone occurred once. CDR3 DNA: TGTGCCAGCAGTAATCAGGACTCCTACGAGCAGTACTTC. Its translation: CASSNQDSYEQYF. The V and J genes are TRBV6-5 and TRBJ2-7; no clear D gene. The CDR3 has 13 amino acids. Germline V gives CDR1 MNHEY, CDR2 SVGAGI. Trimming removed 5 bases at V and 0 bases at J, with 8 bases between.

The chain couples TRBV11-1 to TRBJ2-7; no clear D. The CDR3 is 11 amino acids. Germline CDR1 and CDR2: SGHAT and FQDESV (reference sequence). V was shortened by 5 bases and J by 4 bases, with 6 bases between the two germline ends. CDR3 in DNA: TGTGCCAGCAGCCCCGGGTACGAGCAGTACTTC. It yields the protein CASSPGYEQYF.

The chain uses TRBV6-5 and TRBJ1-2; 10 bases align to TRBD1. The V segment lost 6 bases and the J segment 3 bases; nucleotides outside the gene matches: 4. The CDR3 contains 14 residues. From germline, CDR1 is MNHEY and CDR2 SVGAGI. The CDR3 bases are TGTGCCAGCAGCCCCGGGACAGGGGACTATGGCTACACCTTC. It codes for CASSPGTGDYGYTF.

J is TRBJ1-5 and V is TRBV2; D is possibly TRBD1 (5 bases). Germline V gene sequence: CDR1 SNHLY, CDR2 FYNNEI. V lost 3 bases and J 2 bases, leaving 8 bases between the germline ends. The CDR3 length is 14 residues. Written as DNA, the CDR3 is TGTGCCAGCAGTGAGGACACCGGCAATCAGCCCCAGCATTTT. It encodes CASSEDTGNQPQHF.

The V call is TRBV28, the J call TRBJ2-7, with TRBD2 as a possible D gene (6 bases). The CDR3 is 12 amino acids. Germline values: CDR1 MDHEN, CDR2 SYDVKM. V was trimmed by 9 bases and J by 4 bases, leaving 13 bases between them. The CDR3 loop reads CASSIRGYEQYF. The CDR3 region has the DNA TGTGCCAGTTCGATTCGGGGGTACGAGCAGTACTTC.

This sequence joins TRBV5-6 and TRBJ1-1; 11 bases agree with TRBD1. Germline CDR1 is SGHDT and CDR2 is YYEEEE. The CDR3 is 14 amino acids. V lost 4 bases, J lost 7 bases, and 6 bases stayed unmatched. In DNA, the CDR3 is TGTGCCAGCAGCACGGACAGGGGGCTAGGTGAAGCTTTCTTT. Translation gives CASSTDRGLGEAFF.

J is TRBJ1-1 and V is TRBV7-2, with 7 positions matching TRBD1. Germline CDR1 reads SGHTA; CDR2 reads FQGNSA. Germline trimming cut 6 bases from V and 5 bases from J; bases unmatched to any gene: 6. There are 13 residues in the CDR3. The CDR3 sequence is CASRNPTGTEAFF. Written as DNA, the CDR3 is TGTGCCAGCAGGAATCCGACAGGGACTGAAGCTTTCTTT.

The chain joins TRBV12-3 or TRBV12-4 to TRBJ1-1, with D possibly TRBD1 on 6 matching bases. The CDR3 is 13 residues long. Deletions cut 8 bases from V and 7 bases from J, with 17 bases between. CDR3 DNA: TGTGCCAGCCTACCAGGGAAGGGACATGAAGCTTTCTTT. Translation: CASLPGKGHEAFF.

The chain carries TRBV5-6 and TRBJ2-7; D is ambiguous. The V end was cut by 4 bases, the J end by 6 bases, with 26 bases between. The CDR3 is 17 residues long. Germline V lookup: CDR1 SGHDT, CDR2 YYEEEE. The chain's CDR3 is CASSLSGFLYVAREQYF. The CDR3 bases are TGTGCCAGCAGCCTGTCGGGTTTCTTATACGTAGCTCGCGAGCAGTACTTC.

The rearrangement links TRBV5-1 to TRBJ1-1, with D perhaps matching TRBD1 (6 bases). The germline V and J ends were trimmed by 3 bases and 0 bases, with 12 bases remaining between them. The CDR3 sequence is 15 residues long. Per germline, CDR1 SGHRS and CDR2 YFSETQ. CDR3 region: CASSSEGGMNTEAFF. DNA of the CDR3: TGCGCCAGCAGCTCCGAAGGGGGAATGAACACTGAAGCTTTCTTT.

The CDR3 region is CASSLREPNSGNTIYF. DNA of the CDR3: TGTGCCAGCAGCTTAAGGGAGCCCAACTCTGGAAACACCATATATTTT. This chain connects TRBV11-2 to TRBJ1-3; no definite D call. The CDR3 extends over 16 amino acids. V shed 2 bases and J shed 0 bases, with 11 bases lying between them. Per germline, CDR1 SGHAT and CDR2 FQNNGV.

J is TRBJ1-2 and V is TRBV6-2 or TRBV6-3, with unresolved D. In germline, CDR1 is MNHEY, CDR2 SVGEGT. The CDR3 runs to 12 residues. V was clipped by 2 bases and J by 6 bases, with 7 bases between them. CDR3 coding DNA: TGTGCCAGCAGTTACGTGGGCGATGGCTACACCTTC. This codes for CASSYVGDGYTF.

The rearrangement joins TRBV28 to TRBJ1-2, with 8 bases that match TRBD1. V lost 4 bases and J lost 8; bases outside the gene matches: 15. CDR1 is MDHEN, CDR2 SYDVKM, per germline. This CDR3 contains 16 residues. CDR3 sequence reads: CASSSKGGQGVFGYTF. In nucleotides, the CDR3 is TGTGCCAGCAGTTCCAAGGGCGGACAGGGAGTGTTCGGCTACACCTTC.

The rearrangement joins TRBV2 to TRBJ1-6, with D tentatively TRBD1 (6 bases). The CDR3 is 14 residues long. The germline V gene encodes CDR1 SNHLY and CDR2 FYNNEI. Trimming shortened V by 8 bases and J by 7 bases, and 15 bases separated the two germline ends. DNA for the CDR3: TGTGCCAGCGTCGGGGGGCAAGTCAATTCACCCCTCCACTTT. Amino acid sequence: CASVGGQVNSPLHF.

This chain connects TRBV6-2 or TRBV6-3 to TRBJ1-5; D gene unclear. This CDR3 contains 14 residues. Germline V gene data show CDR1 as MNHEY and CDR2 as SVGEGT. V lost 3 bases, J lost 3 bases, and 9 bases lay in between. The CDR3 DNA sequence: TGTGCCAGCAGTTATAAACTGTACAATCAGCCCCAGCATTTT. Translation gives CASSYKLYNQPQHF.